This T cell receptor beta chain comes out of a study of T-cell reconstitution after alpha-beta-depleted transplantation in children. CDR1 and CDR2 from the germline V gene are LGHNA and YSLEER. The CDR3 is 16 amino acids. Trimming took 4 bases from V and 3 from J, leaving 16 bases between them. Preparing the TCRbeta library involved the use of unique molecular identifiers. One entry per CDR3 protein, called by TCRdb with MiXCR from the PCR reads. Of about 640,000 distinct CDR3 sequences detected, 16% appear once; the ten largest clones hold 1.1%. The source is a human donor who donated a stem cell graft to a child with acute myeloid leukemia. The material was PBMCs from the stem cell graft donor, obtained from the stem cell graft. The V and J genes are TRBV4-3 and TRBJ2-4; a possible D gene is TRBD1 (5 bases). The CDR3 loop reads CASSLWILGDKNIQYF. The CDR3 nucleotides read TGCGCCAGCAGCCTCTGGATCCTAGGGGACAAAAACATTCAGTACTTC.